The 19 T cell receptor beta chains below come from one sample, sequenced in a study of blood T cell repertoires in COVID-19. The table came from immunoSEQ multiplex PCR; TCRdb's copy has only in-frame clones and leaves some out. The sample yields 150,000 to 200,000 clones, approximately 79% seen once. Sequences were obtained from peripheral blood. The source is a woman older than 75 with acute or convalescent COVID-19.

This clone occurred many times. The rearrangement uses TRBV5-1 and TRBJ2-1; 10 nucleotides line up with TRBD2. This CDR3 is built from 15 residues. V lost 3 bases, J lost 7 bases, and 7 bases stayed unmatched. In germline, CDR1 is SGHRS, CDR2 YFSETQ. The CDR3 DNA sequence: TGCGCCAGCAGCTGGAGCGGGAGGGCCTTTAATGAGCAGTTCTTC. Translation gives CASSWSGRAFNEQFF.

The table lists this clone with a few counts. This chain joins TRBV19 and TRBJ1-1; D possibly corresponds to TRBD1 (5 bases). There are 13 residues in the CDR3. Germline V gene lookup returns CDR1 LNHDA and CDR2 SQIVND (reference sequence). V was pared by 6 bases and J by 8 bases, with 16 bases between. The CDR3 region has the DNA TGTGCCAGTAGGGACACGGCTGGGATCGAAGCTTTCTTT. This gives the protein CASRDTAGIEAFF.

The chain employs TRBV19 and TRBJ2-5; 8 bases match TRBD2. V shed 5 bases and J 5 bases; nucleotides not matched to a gene: 7. This CDR3 contains 14 residues. From germline, CDR1 is LNHDA and CDR2 SQIVND (reference sequence). The CDR3 nucleotides read TGTGCCAGTAGTGCAAGGACTAGCCACGAGACCCAGTACTTC. Amino acid sequence: CASSARTSHETQYF. Based on the CDR3 plus reference TRBV19 and TRBJ2-5, the full variable domain is DGGITQSPKYLFRKEGQNVTLSCEQNLNHDAMYWYRQDPGQGLRLIYYSQIVNDFQKGDIAEGYSVSREKKESFPLTVTSAQKNPTAFYLCASSARTSHETQYFGPGTRLLVL.

This clone was observed a few times. J is TRBJ2-7 and V is TRBV29-1, with D maybe TRBD1 (5 bases). The CDR3 covers 14 residues. CDR1 and CDR2 from the germline V gene are SQVTM and ANQGSEA. V was pared by 5 bases and J by 0 bases, with 14 bases between. The CDR3 coding sequence is TGCAGCGTTAAAACAGGAGAGCTCTCCTACGAGCAGTACTTC. It encodes CSVKTGELSYEQYF.

The genes are TRBV28 and TRBJ2-7, with 7 bases fitting TRBD2. The V gene's germline CDR1 is MDHEN and CDR2 SYDVKM. V was pared by 6 bases and J by 0 bases, with 5 bases of the junction left unmatched. The CDR3 is 14 residues long. The CDR3 nucleotides read TGTGCCAGCAGAATCCGGGACTACTCCTACGAGCAGTACTTC. As protein: CASRIRDYSYEQYF.

The chain links TRBV7-9 to TRBJ2-1; the match to TRBD2 covers 11 bases. This CDR3 has 17 residues. Germline V CDR1 and CDR2: SEHNR, FQNEAQ (reference sequence). After removal of 1 base from V and 8 bases from J, the junction contained 10 bases not matched to a gene. The CDR3 is CASSLDEGSGRVDEQFF. CDR3 DNA: TGTGCCAGCAGCTTAGATGAGGGTAGCGGGAGGGTGGATGAGCAGTTCTTC.

The rearrangement joins TRBV27 to TRBJ2-7; D possibly corresponds to TRBD2 (7 bases). The CDR3 sequence is 16 residues long. V was trimmed by 4 bases and J by 0 bases, leaving 16 bases between them. Germline V lookup: CDR1 MNHEY, CDR2 SMNVEV (reference sequence). CDR3 nucleotides: TGTGCCAGCAGTTCACCAAAGGGGGGGAGCTCCTACGAGCAGTACTTC. It yields the protein CASSSPKGGSSYEQYF.

CDR3 nucleotides: TGTGCCAGTAGTATTGGGCAAAGCAATGAAAAACTGTTTTTT. It yields the protein CASSIGQSNEKLFF. The V and J genes are TRBV19 and TRBJ1-4; no reliable D call. Looked up from germline, CDR1 is LNHDA and CDR2 is SQIVND (reference sequence). The V end was cut by 3 bases, the J end by 5 bases, with 10 bases between. This CDR3 has 14 residues.

The V call is TRBV2, the J call TRBJ1-1; D is unresolved. Per germline, CDR1 SNHLY and CDR2 FYNNEI. V lost 4 bases and J lost 3, with 9 bases in between. The CDR3 totals 13 residues. DNA of the CDR3: TGTGCCAGCAGTGTCAACGGAGACACTGAAGCTTTCTTT. Amino acid sequence: CASSVNGDTEAFF.

J is TRBJ1-2 and V is TRBV6-1, with 10 bases lining up with TRBD1. Trimming removed 1 base from V and 6 bases from J; junction bases left unmatched: 5. The CDR3 is made up of 15 amino acids. Germline loops: CDR1 MNHNS, CDR2 SASEGT. CDR3 DNA: TGTGCCAGCAGTGAAGGGACAGGGGGATTTAATGGCTACACCTTC. It codes for CASSEGTGGFNGYTF.

J is TRBJ1-2 and V is TRBV6-4, with 8 bases matching TRBD1. From germline, CDR1 is MRHNA and CDR2 SNTAGT. This CDR3 has 15 residues. J lost 4 bases, V lost 7 bases, and 11 bases had no gene match. CDR3 residues: CASTPGDRRCYGYTF. Written as DNA, the CDR3 is TGTGCCAGCACCCCGGGGGACAGGAGGTGCTATGGCTACACCTTC.

In its sample, this clone was seen a few times. The J gene is TRBJ1-4, the V gene TRBV27, with 7 nucleotides matching TRBD1. This CDR3 has 19 residues. The V gene end was trimmed by 8 bases and the J gene end by 0 bases; junction bases not matched to a gene: 18. CDR1 and CDR2 (germline): MNHEY, SMNVEV (reference sequence). CDR3 nucleotides: TGTGCCAGCCGGGGGACAGCATTACCTAAGGCCTCAACTAATGAAAAACTGTTTTTT. Translating it yields CASRGTALPKASTNEKLFF.

The V gene is TRBV6-5, the J gene TRBJ2-7; D is possibly TRBD1 (5 bases). V was clipped by 6 bases and J by 3 bases, with 9 bases between them. The CDR3 is 12 residues long. Germline V gene data show CDR1 as MNHEY and CDR2 as SVGAGI. CDR3 protein: CASSREHYEQYF. The CDR3 region has the DNA TGTGCCAGCAGCAGGGAACACTACGAGCAGTACTTC.

The rearrangement joins TRBV6-5 to TRBJ2-1; TRBD2 aligns across 7 bases. Germline lookup yields CDR1 MNHEY and CDR2 SVGAGI. The CDR3 totals 16 residues. With V trimmed by 1 base and J by 5 bases, 8 bases remained unmatched. The CDR3 DNA reads as TGTGCCAGCAGTTACTTCCAACCGGGAGGACACAATGAGCAGTTCTTC. It is translated as CASSYFQPGGHNEQFF.

This chain connects TRBV28 to TRBJ1-4; tentatively, D is TRBD1 (5 bases). The germline V gene encodes CDR1 MDHEN and CDR2 SYDVKM. V was shortened by 5 bases and J by 5 bases, with 12 bases between the two germline ends. This CDR3 comprises 14 residues. This CDR3 is CASSVRRGNEKLFF. In nucleotides, the CDR3 is TGTGCCAGCAGTGTTAGGAGGGGAAATGAAAAACTGTTTTTT. Full variable domain (outside the CDR3, taken from reference TRBV28 and TRBJ1-4): DVKVTQSSRYLVKRTGEKVFLECVQDMDHENMFWYRQDPGLGLRLIYFSYDVKMKEKGDIPEGYSVSREKKERFSLILESASTNQTSMYLCASSVRRGNEKLFFGSGTQLSVL.

This clone came up a few times. The J gene is TRBJ1-2, the V gene TRBV5-1; TRBD1 agrees at 8 bases. This CDR3 region has 14 residues. The junction had 5 bases not matched to a gene; V was cut back by 4 bases and J by 3 bases. Germline values: CDR1 SGHRS, CDR2 YFSETQ. CDR3 nucleotide sequence: TGCGCCAGCAGCCCGACAGGGGAAGACTATGGCTACACCTTC. Translating gives CASSPTGEDYGYTF. Filled out from reference TRBV5-1 and TRBJ1-2, the complete variable domain reads KAGVTQTPRYLIKTRGQQVTLSCSPISGHRSVSWYQQTPGQGLQFLFEYFSETQRNKGNFPGRFSGRQFSNSRSEMNVSTLELGDSALYLCASSPTGEDYGYTFGSGTRLTVV.

This clone was counted between two and nine times. CDR3 loop: CAIGQTYEQYF. The CDR3 DNA follows: TGTGCCATCGGGCAGACCTACGAGCAGTACTTC. The gene calls are TRBV10-3 and TRBJ2-7; D gene unclear. The germline gives CDR1 ENHRY, CDR2 SYGVKD. Trimming cost V 8 bases and J 2 bases, with 7 bases left between them. The CDR3 consists of 11 residues.

The chain links TRBV2 to TRBJ1-6, with 9 bases aligning to TRBD1. CDR1 SNHLY and CDR2 FYNNEI come from the germline V gene. After removal of 8 bases from V and 4 bases from J, the junction contained 6 bases not matched to a gene. This CDR3 comprises 15 residues. The CDR3 DNA reads as TGTGCCAGCGGGGGACAGGGAGGATATAATTCACCCCTCCACTTT. Translating gives CASGGQGGYNSPLHF. Supplemented by reference TRBV2 and TRBJ1-6, the full variable domain reads EPEVTQTPSHQVTQMGQEVILRCVPISNHLYFYWYRQILGQKVEFLVSFYNNEISEKSEIFDDQFSVERPDGSNFTLKIRSTKLEDSAMYFCASGGQGGYNSPLHFGNGTRLTVT.

Only a few counts were recorded for this clone. This sequence joins TRBV29-1 and TRBJ1-5; 11 nucleotides agree with TRBD1. The CDR3 totals 14 residues. Trimming cost V 4 bases and J 6 bases; bases outside gene matches: 5. Germline CDR1 reads SQVTM; CDR2 reads ANQGSEA. This CDR3 is CSVAEGQGVQPQHF. The CDR3 nucleotides are TGCAGCGTTGCCGAGGGACAGGGGGTTCAGCCCCAGCATTTT.